This T cell receptor (beta chain) emerged from a study of T cells after yellow fever vaccination. Overall study findings and caveats: The secondary T-cell response peaked on day 5, not day 15, but was weaker. Across the CD4 and CD8 compartments, a small share of clonotypes was present in both.

This clonotype was observed a handful of times. Its specificity is not known. Germline V gene sequence: CDR1 SEHNR, CDR2 FQNEAQ (reference sequence). The CDR3 loop spans 15 amino acids. V was cut by 1 base and J by 2 bases, with 9 bases left in between. 5'RACE template switching generated TCR cDNA, adding a universal primer site and UMIs. MiXCR was run by TCRdb on the 5' RACE reads, yielding one entry per CDR3 protein. This sample carries fewer than 450,000 distinct CDR3 sequences, about 8.3% of them seen once, and the ten largest clones take around 17%. The chain is built from TRBV7-9 and TRBJ1-5; D remains unclear. Here the sequenced sample was PBMCs, taken roughly seven weeks after the first yellow fever vaccination. The clonotype originates from a man between 18 and 35 years old who received the YFV17D yellow fever vaccine. The CDR3 nucleotides read TGTGCCAGCAGCTTAGTAGGTTCCGGCAATCAGCCCCAGCATTTT. It yields the protein CASSLVGSGNQPQHF.